The 10 T cell receptor beta chains below all came from one sample that was sequenced in a study of cytomegalovirus exposure and HLA in healthy donors (dated by TCRdb to 2016 to 2017). The protocol used for the library was the immunoSEQ multiplex PCR assay. For the multiplex PCR, a mixture combining 60 forward primers for TCR Vbeta segments and 13 reverse primers for TCR Jbeta segments was used. The source is immuneACCESS, and TCRdb retained only in-frame sequences with V and J called. Part of the clones is not carried over; for the studies checked, unresolved V genes explain less than half of this, and the remainder is unexplained. The sample contains roughly 150,000 clones, about four fifths of them found a single time. Approximately 0.98% of the sample goes to the ten largest clones. The specimen sequenced was PBMCs. These receptors came from a young man in good health and CMV-seronegative.

This clone was picked up a small number of times. This chain joins TRBV29-1 and TRBJ2-5; TRBD1 might be the D (5 bases). The J call could be wrong; TRBJ2-7 is a better fit for the DNA end. Looked up from germline, CDR1 is SQVTM and CDR2 is ANQGSEA. CDR3 length: 11 residues. CDR3 nucleotides: TGCAGCGTGAGCAGGGATTACGAGCAGTACTTC. Translating gives CSVSRDYEQYF.

The chain links TRBV7-8 to TRBJ1-3, with D unresolved. The CDR3 totals 15 residues. Germline V CDR1 and CDR2: SGHVS, FQNEAQ. V was cut by 5 bases and J by 0 bases, with 11 bases left in between. CDR3 protein: CASSADTHSGNTIYF. Here the CDR3 DNA reads TGTGCCAGCAGCGCTGACACTCACTCTGGAAACACCATATATTTT.

The J gene is TRBJ2-2, the V gene TRBV7-9; TRBD1 agrees at 8 bases. This CDR3 has 16 residues. Germline V gene sequence: CDR1 SEHNR, CDR2 FQNEAQ (reference sequence). V gave up 5 bases and J gave up 0 bases; unmatched junction bases: 5. The CDR3 here is CASSLRDRSNTGELFF. In DNA form, the CDR3 reads TGTGCCAGCAGCCTACGGGACAGGTCGAACACCGGGGAGCTGTTTTTT.

The chain joins TRBV2 to TRBJ2-3; D perhaps matches TRBD1 (7 bases). This CDR3 region has 15 residues. The germline gives CDR1 SNHLY, CDR2 FYNNEI. V lost 6 bases to trimming and J lost 1 base, with 14 bases between them. The CDR3: CASRRQGGGTDTQYF. The CDR3 DNA sequence: TGTGCCAGCAGACGACAGGGAGGTGGCACAGATACGCAGTATTTT.

The chain uses TRBV5-6 and TRBJ2-7; TRBD1 matches 9 bases. CDR1 and CDR2 from the germline V gene are SGHDT and YYEEEE. J gave up 2 bases and V 2 bases, and 8 bases lay outside the gene matches. The CDR3 length is 16 residues. CDR3 sequence reads: CASSFWGQGGAYEQYF. The CDR3 DNA reads as TGTGCCAGCAGCTTCTGGGGACAGGGAGGGGCCTACGAGCAGTACTTC.

V is TRBV19 and J is TRBJ2-7; D is unresolved. The germline V gene has CDR1 LNHDA and CDR2 SQIVND (reference sequence). V was clipped by 5 bases and J by 0 bases, with 11 bases between them. This CDR3 spans 14 amino acids. CDR3 sequence reads: CASSLKRSSYEQYF. The CDR3 DNA reads TGTGCCAGTAGTCTCAAAAGGAGCTCCTACGAGCAGTACTTC.

This clone was counted a single time. This chain joins TRBV11-2 and TRBJ2-3, with 7 nucleotides matching TRBD2. V was pared by 2 bases and J by 2 bases, with 16 bases of the junction left unmatched. Per germline, CDR1 SGHAT and CDR2 FQNNGV. This CDR3 contains 19 residues. The CDR3 DNA sequence: TGTGCCAGCAGCTTAACTGTAGTTCGCGGGAGCCGTCACACAGATACGCAGTATTTT. It codes for CASSLTVVRGSRHTDTQYF.

A word on this clone: A read error may produce the germline difference seen at one junction end. The same CDR3 arises from other DNA sequences in this sample as well. The chain recombines TRBV27 with TRBJ1-2; 11 bases line up with TRBD1. The CDR3 contains 13 residues. Per germline, CDR1 MNHEY and CDR2 SMNVEV (reference sequence). CDR3 sequence (DNA): TGTGCCAGCAGAGGACAGGGGGCCTGGGGCTACACTTTC. It codes for CASRGQGAWGYTF.

The V and J genes are TRBV5-6 and TRBJ2-3; D remains unclear. Germline CDR1 and CDR2: SGHDT and YYEEEE. The CDR3 is 15 residues long. The V and J ends lost 0 bases and 0 bases respectively, with 8 bases between them. The chain's CDR3 is CASSLELGSTDTQYF. The DNA for the CDR3 is TGTGCCAGCAGCTTGGAGCTGGGCAGCACAGATACGCAGTATTTT.

The genes are TRBV5-1 and TRBJ2-7; TRBD1 aligns across 11 bases. Germline CDR1 SGHRS, CDR2 YFSETQ. V lost 3 bases to trimming and J lost 10 bases; unmatched junction nucleotides: 12. This CDR3 has 15 residues. CDR3 coding DNA: TGCGCCAGCAGCTCCGGACAGGGGGCGCTTGCCCGTCAGTACTTC. Encoded protein: CASSSGQGALARQYF.